The 4 T cell receptor beta chains reported below all come from one sample, sequenced in a study of Graves' ophthalmopathy and Graves' hyperthyroidism. TCR beta CDR3 regions were amplified from RNA transcripts. An initial RT-PCR round employing HTBI primers preceded a second-round multiplex PCR. TCRdb reanalysed the multiplex PCR reads using MiXCR and keeps one entry per CDR3 protein. The sample contains 240,000 or so distinct CDR3 sequences, approximately 42% of which appear only once. Sequenced material: peripheral blood. Every receptor here comes from an adult man with Graves' ophthalmopathy.

This clonotype was counted a few times. The chain carries TRBV24-1 and TRBJ2-5, with 11 bases that match TRBD1. J was trimmed by 2 bases and V by 1 base; bases with no gene match: 5. Germline-derived CDR1 and CDR2 are KGHDR and SFDVKD. This CDR3 has 17 residues. DNA of the CDR3: TGTGCCACCAGTGATTTTAGCGGGACAGGGGGACAAGAGACCCAGTACTTC. The encoded protein is CATSDFSGTGGQETQYF.

This clonotype was picked up a small number of times. The chain recombines TRBV5-1 with TRBJ1-6, with 7 bases aligning to TRBD1. There are 13 residues in the CDR3. The trim removed 4 bases at V and 10 bases at J, leaving 5 bases unmatched. The germline gives CDR1 SGHRS, CDR2 YFSETQ. CDR3 sequence: CASSPDRVSPLHF. CDR3 DNA: TGCGCCAGCAGCCCCGACAGGGTCTCACCCCTCCACTTT. Filled out from reference TRBV5-1 and TRBJ1-6, the complete variable domain reads KAGVTQTPRYLIKTRGQQVTLSCSPISGHRSVSWYQQTPGQGLQFLFEYFSETQRNKGNFPGRFSGRQFSNSRSEMNVSTLELGDSALYLCASSPDRVSPLHFGNGTRLTVT.

This sequence joins TRBV20-1 and TRBJ1-1, with 11 bases matching TRBD1. This CDR3 region has 13 residues. V dropped 5 bases and J dropped 5; count of bases not matched to a gene: 4. From germline, CDR1 is DFQATT and CDR2 SNEGSKA (reference sequence). The CDR3 reads CSALGQGATEAFF. The DNA for the CDR3 is TGCAGTGCTCTAGGACAGGGGGCTACTGAAGCTTTCTTT.

The table lists this clonotype with many counts. One junction end disagrees with the germline gene, perhaps due to a read error. The chain recombines TRBV10-3 with TRBJ2-7; D tentatively reads TRBD1 or TRBD2 (6 bases each). This CDR3 region has 15 residues. CDR1 and CDR2 from the germline V gene are ENHRY and SYGVKD. The CDR3, as DNA: TGTGCCAGCAGTGAAGGAGGGGGGAACTCCTACGAGCAGTACTTC. Its protein is CASSEGGGNSYEQYF.